These 29 T cell receptor beta chains originate from one sample sequenced in a study of blood T cell repertoires in COVID-19 (TCRdb year 2020). Library method: the immunoSEQ multiplex PCR assay. TCRdb took over this immuneACCESS table, retaining in-frame rearrangements with V and J assigned. Such tables are incomplete; in checked studies, under half of the missing clones stem from an unresolved V gene, and the remainder is unexplained. The sample includes some 150,000 clones, with about nine tenths observed a single time. In total, the top ten clones hold 37% of the sample. Sequences were obtained from peripheral blood. The receptors were gathered from a man between 50 and 59 years old who had recovered from COVID-19.

The chain recombines TRBV7-2 with TRBJ2-7, with 9 bases that match TRBD2. Looked up from germline, CDR1 is SGHTA and CDR2 is FQGNSA. There are 14 residues in the CDR3. The ends lost 5 bases at V and 2 bases at J; junction bases unmatched: 4. CDR3 amino acids: CASSGSGRAYEQYF. CDR3 nucleotides: TGTGCCAGCAGCGGTAGCGGGAGAGCCTACGAGCAGTACTTC.

This chain links TRBV2 with TRBJ2-5; no clear D. V was clipped by 2 bases and J by 5 bases, with 12 bases between them. Germline CDR1 and CDR2: SNHLY and FYNNEI. This CDR3 is 14 amino acids long. Written as DNA, the CDR3 is TGTGCCAGCAGTGAAAGGCCTTCCGGGGAGACCCAGTACTTC. This codes for CASSERPSGETQYF. The full variable domain, completed using reference TRBV2 and TRBJ2-5, is EPEVTQTPSHQVTQMGQEVILRCVPISNHLYFYWYRQILGQKVEFLVSFYNNEISEKSEIFDDQFSVERPDGSNFTLKIRSTKLEDSAMYFCASSERPSGETQYFGPGTRLLVL.

The J gene is TRBJ2-7, the V gene TRBV2; D perhaps matches TRBD1 (5 bases). The germline V gene encodes CDR1 SNHLY and CDR2 FYNNEI. V was shortened by 6 bases and J by 0 bases, with 9 bases between the two germline ends. The CDR3 loop spans 13 amino acids. CDR3 in DNA: TGTGCCAGCAGACAGGAAAGCTCCTACGAGCAGTACTTC. Translated, it gives CASRQESSYEQYF.

The chain uses TRBV4-3 and TRBJ1-2; D ambiguous. Between the trimmed V and J ends, which lost 3 bases and 8 bases, there was a span of 19 bases. The germline V gene has CDR1 LGHNA and CDR2 YSLEER. The CDR3 length is 15 residues. The CDR3 here is CASSHRIQAAGGYTF. The CDR3 DNA follows: TGCGCCAGCAGCCATAGGATCCAAGCCGCGGGGGGCTACACCTTC.

This chain connects TRBV5-1 to TRBJ1-4; 7 positions agree with TRBD1. This CDR3 spans 14 amino acids. Germline V gives CDR1 SGHRS, CDR2 YFSETQ. The ends lost 4 bases at V and 8 bases at J; junction bases unmatched: 8. CDR3 residues: CASSPGDSREKLFF. The CDR3 coding sequence is TGCGCCAGCAGCCCGGGGGACAGTAGGGAAAAACTGTTTTTT. The whole variable domain, remainder taken from reference TRBV5-1 and TRBJ1-4, is KAGVTQTPRYLIKTRGQQVTLSCSPISGHRSVSWYQQTPGQGLQFLFEYFSETQRNKGNFPGRFSGRQFSNSRSEMNVSTLELGDSALYLCASSPGDSREKLFFGSGTQLSVL.

This rearrangement joins TRBV4-3 to TRBJ2-7; 8 bases line up with TRBD2. After removal of 0 bases from V and 4 bases from J, the junction contained 5 bases not matched to a gene. The CDR3 is made up of 15 amino acids. CDR1 is LGHNA, CDR2 YSLEER, per germline. Here the CDR3 reads CASSQDLASGYEQYF. In nucleotides, the CDR3 is TGCGCCAGCAGCCAAGATTTGGCTAGCGGGTACGAGCAGTACTTC.

Turning to this clone: Other DNA sequences of this sample code for an identical CDR3. In nucleotides, the CDR3 is TGTGCCAGCAGTTACGGAGGGATCTATGGCTACACCTTC. This gives the protein CASSYGGIYGYTF. This sequence joins TRBV6-5 and TRBJ1-2; D is undetermined. CDR3 length: 13 residues. V was shortened by 2 bases and J by 4 bases, with 8 bases between the two germline ends. Germline V gene lookup returns CDR1 MNHEY and CDR2 SVGAGI.

The V gene is TRBV19, the J gene TRBJ1-4, with TRBD1 matching 7 bases. V was pared by 10 bases and J by 7 bases, with 9 bases of the junction left unmatched. Looked up from germline, CDR1 is LNHDA and CDR2 is SQIVND (reference sequence). This CDR3 comprises 13 residues. The CDR3 DNA sequence: TGTGCCACTGCGATGACAGGGCTTGAAAAACTGTTTTTT. It codes for CATAMTGLEKLFF.

This chain connects TRBV9 to TRBJ2-5, with 7 nucleotides matching TRBD1. The CDR3 contains 14 residues. V dropped 0 bases and J dropped 2; count of bases not matched to a gene: 1. Germline assignment: CDR1 SGDLS and CDR2 YYNGEE. As DNA, the CDR3 is TGTGCCAGCAGCGTAGGGACAGGACAAGAGACCCAGTACTTC. Its protein product is CASSVGTGQETQYF.

The chain combines TRBV27 with TRBJ1-1; TRBD1 matches 10 bases. Trimming at V came to 2 bases and at J to 4 bases, leaving 10 bases not matched to a gene. The CDR3 runs 17 residues. In germline, CDR1 is MNHEY, CDR2 SMNVEV (reference sequence). CDR3 amino acids: CASSLGWDRGESTEAFF. The DNA of the CDR3 is TGTGCCAGCAGTTTAGGTTGGGACAGGGGAGAGAGCACTGAAGCTTTCTTT.

V and J are TRBV4-2 and TRBJ1-1; D not certain. Germline lookup yields CDR1 LGHNA and CDR2 YNFKEQ. V dropped 3 bases and J dropped 6 bases, with 5 bases sitting between them. The CDR3 extends over 11 amino acids. CDR3 sequence: CASSQSAEAFF. The CDR3 DNA sequence: TGTGCCAGCAGCCAGTCCGCTGAAGCTTTCTTT.

This chain links TRBV4-1 with TRBJ2-5; D call uncertain. The CDR3 is 10 amino acids. The germline gives CDR1 MGHRA, CDR2 YSYEKL. V dropped 6 bases and J dropped 5 bases, with 4 bases sitting between them. CDR3 loop: CASSGETQYF. The DNA for the CDR3 is TGCGCCAGCAGTGGCGAGACCCAGTACTTC.

The chain uses TRBV24-1 and TRBJ2-3; 12 bases fit TRBD1. Per the germline V gene, CDR1 is KGHDR and CDR2 is SFDVKD. V gave up 3 bases and J gave up 6 bases; unmatched junction bases: 6. This CDR3 comprises 16 residues. CDR3 nucleotide sequence: TGTGCCACCAGTGATATGGGGACAGGGGGCGTGGATACGCAGTATTTT. As protein: CATSDMGTGGVDTQYF.

This sequence joins TRBV6-5 and TRBJ2-7, with TRBD2 matching over 7 bases. Looked up from germline, CDR1 is MNHEY and CDR2 is SVGAGI. CDR3 length: 14 residues. The V gene end was trimmed by 6 bases and the J gene end by 4 bases; junction bases not matched to a gene: 9. The CDR3 here is CASRIIGGGYEQYF. Here the CDR3 DNA reads TGTGCCAGCAGAATCATTGGGGGGGGGTACGAGCAGTACTTC.

This chain joins TRBV3-1 (or the pseudogene TRBV3-2) and TRBJ2-3; 7 bases line up with TRBD2. J gave up 1 base and V 1 base, and 11 bases lay outside the gene matches. The germline gives CDR1 LGHDT, CDR2 YNNKEL (reference sequence). The CDR3 is 18 amino acids. CDR3 DNA: TGTGCCAGCAGCCAAGCCGGGACTACGTCTCGGGGCACAGATACGCAGTATTTT. This translates into CASSQAGTTSRGTDTQYF.

This clone was seen a few times. The chain recombines TRBV6-1 with TRBJ1-1; 7 nucleotides match TRBD1. Germline lookup yields CDR1 MNHNS and CDR2 SASEGT. V shed 3 bases, J shed 1 base, and the junction held 2 bases outside the gene matches. This CDR3 spans 14 amino acids. CDR3 loop: CASSDRDRNTEAFF. CDR3 bases: TGTGCCAGCAGTGACCGGGACAGGAACACTGAAGCTTTCTTT.

This clone has a single count. The CDR3 region has the DNA TGTGCCAGCAGTCCGGACAGTCGCGAGCAGTTCTTC. Its protein is CASSPDSREQFF. The J gene is TRBJ2-1, the V gene TRBV6-4; D possibly corresponds to TRBD1 (6 bases). There are 12 residues in the CDR3. Trimming shortened V by 5 bases and J by 10 bases, and 12 bases separated the two germline ends. In germline, CDR1 is MRHNA, CDR2 SNTAGT.

The genes are TRBV9 and TRBJ2-3; the match to TRBD2 covers 14 bases. The trim removed 4 bases at V and 5 bases at J, leaving 6 bases unmatched. The CDR3 loop spans 16 amino acids. CDR1 is SGDLS, CDR2 YYNGEE, per germline. The CDR3 spells CASSIGTSGGVDTQYF. In DNA form, the CDR3 reads TGTGCCAGCAGCATCGGGACTAGCGGGGGAGTAGATACGCAGTATTTT.

The chain recombines TRBV2 with TRBJ1-5; unclear D gene. With 6 bases removed from V and 9 bases from J, the gap between germline ends came to 21 bases. Germline CDR1 is SNHLY and CDR2 is FYNNEI. This CDR3 has 15 residues. CDR3 residues: CASRGEDGGMGPQHF. CDR3 DNA sequence: TGTGCCAGCAGAGGAGAGGACGGCGGGATGGGGCCCCAGCATTTT.

V gene TRBV9 combines with J gene TRBJ2-7, with TRBD1 identical over 7 bases. This CDR3 is 14 amino acids long. Losses at the gene ends were 4 bases for V and 3 bases for J; bases not matched to a gene: 7. Germline-derived CDR1 and CDR2 are SGDLS and YYNGEE. The CDR3 is CASSPSTGNYEQYF. As DNA, the CDR3 is TGTGCCAGCAGCCCTTCGACAGGGAACTACGAGCAGTACTTC.

V gene TRBV18 combines with J gene TRBJ1-2; D is unresolved. The germline V gene encodes CDR1 KGHSH and CDR2 LQKENI. Trimming stripped 3 bases from V and 2 bases from J, with 7 bases between. The CDR3 extends over 13 amino acids. The CDR3 coding sequence is TGTGCCAGCTCACCTAACAGCAACTATGGCTACACCTTC. Its translation: CASSPNSNYGYTF.

J is TRBJ1-3 and V is TRBV30; 10 bases agree with TRBD1. Germline-derived CDR1 and CDR2 are GTSNPN and SVGIG (reference sequence). This CDR3 spans 18 amino acids. The junction had 13 bases not matched to a gene; V was cut back by 3 bases and J by 2 bases. CDR3 DNA: TGTGCCTGGAGCCTACGACAGGGGGCGTCTTATCCTGGAAACACCATATATTTT. Encoded protein: CAWSLRQGASYPGNTIYF.

The DNA for the CDR3 is TGTGCCAGCAGCTTGAGGGGGACCCTTCCTTCGGGCACCGGGGAGCTGTTTTTT. This encodes CASSLRGTLPSGTGELFF. The chain combines TRBV5-6 with TRBJ2-2; weak D call: TRBD1 (6 bases). The germline CDR1 and CDR2 sequences are SGHDT and YYEEEE. The CDR3 extends over 18 amino acids. V dropped 1 base and J dropped 4 bases, with 20 bases sitting between them.

This chain joins TRBV18 and TRBJ2-1, with 10 positions matching TRBD2. Germline CDR1 reads KGHSH; CDR2 reads LQKENI. The V and J ends lost 6 bases and 0 bases, in that order; junction bases with no gene match: 5. This CDR3 is 16 amino acids long. The CDR3 sequence is CASSETSGRSYNEQFF. The CDR3 DNA reads as TGTGCCAGCTCGGAGACTAGCGGGCGCTCCTACAATGAGCAGTTCTTC.

The J gene is TRBJ2-7, the V gene TRBV2; unclear D gene. CDR1 SNHLY and CDR2 FYNNEI come from the germline V gene. This CDR3 contains 16 residues. V was clipped by 3 bases and J by 0 bases, with 15 bases between them. The CDR3 DNA follows: TGTGCCAGCAGTGAGGGCCCCAGTGTTGGCTCCTACGAGCAGTACTTC. Translating it yields CASSEGPSVGSYEQYF.

The V and J genes are TRBV18 and TRBJ1-1; maybe TRBD1 (5 bases). CDR3 length: 13 residues. Trimming removed 0 bases at V and 7 bases at J, with 9 bases between. Germline V gene lookup returns CDR1 KGHSH and CDR2 LQKENI. The CDR3 loop reads CASSPPGAIEAFF. DNA of the CDR3: TGTGCCAGCTCACCACCAGGGGCAATTGAAGCTTTCTTT.

This chain uses TRBV18 with TRBJ2-5; 8 nucleotides align to TRBD1. CDR1 is KGHSH and CDR2 is LQKENI in the germline V gene. Losses at the gene ends were 3 bases for V and 5 bases for J; bases not matched to a gene: 5. This CDR3 has 14 amino acids. DNA of the CDR3: TGTGCCAGCTCACCTACCGGGACAGGTGAGACCCAGTACTTC. This translates into CASSPTGTGETQYF.

V is TRBV7-9 and J is TRBJ1-6; 7 positions match TRBD1. From germline, CDR1 is SEHNR and CDR2 FQNEAQ (reference sequence). The CDR3 spans 14 residues. The junction had 7 bases not matched to a gene; V was cut back by 5 bases and J by 9 bases. This chain's CDR3 is CASSTTGEFSPLHF. In DNA, the CDR3 is TGTGCCAGCAGCACCACAGGGGAATTTTCACCCCTCCACTTT.

Only one count was recorded for this clone. This chain uses TRBV4-3 with TRBJ2-5; 7 nucleotides match TRBD2. J lost 9 bases, V lost 0 bases, and 16 bases had no gene match. The CDR3 spans 17 residues. Per germline, CDR1 LGHNA and CDR2 YSLEER. For the CDR3, the DNA is TGCGCCAGCAGCCAAGATGCAGTTCAGGGAGGGCCTGAGGCCCAGTACTTC. As protein: CASSQDAVQGGPEAQYF.